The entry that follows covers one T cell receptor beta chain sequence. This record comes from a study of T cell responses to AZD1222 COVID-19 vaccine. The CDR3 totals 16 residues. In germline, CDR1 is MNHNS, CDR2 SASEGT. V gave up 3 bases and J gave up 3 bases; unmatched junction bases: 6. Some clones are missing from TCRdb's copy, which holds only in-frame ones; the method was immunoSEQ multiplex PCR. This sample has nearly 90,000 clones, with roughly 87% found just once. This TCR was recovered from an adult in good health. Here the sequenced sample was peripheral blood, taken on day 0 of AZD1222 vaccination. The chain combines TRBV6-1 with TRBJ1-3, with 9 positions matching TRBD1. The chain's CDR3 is CASSDIQGANGNTIYF. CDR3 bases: TGTGCCAGCAGTGATATACAGGGGGCAAATGGAAACACCATATATTTT.